The present TCR beta chain was sequenced within a study of T cell changes during pregnancy in multiple sclerosis (dated by TCRdb to between 2018 and 2021). Background on the whole study: In women with multiple sclerosis, the researchers looked at how the T cell repertoire shifted as pregnancy progressed.

On this clone: Its antigen is currently not known. No base quality values were provided; no much bigger clone lies one nucleotide off.

Per the germline V gene (reference sequence), MNHEY is the CDR1 and SMNVEV is the CDR2. Including the terminal cysteine and phenylalanine, the CDR3 comprises 20 residues. Only the CDR3 DNA is retained, 60 bases long and in frame from the first base. V is trimmed back by 2 bases and J by 5 bases, and the junction contains 21 bases that no gene match accounts for. Receptor libraries were prepared by the immunoSEQ multiplex PCR assay. The table was pulled from immuneACCESS by TCRdb, which kept in-frame rearrangements only. Such tables lose some clones; where checked, under half of the loss comes from unresolved V genes, and the rest has no known cause. In this sample the table shows about 130,000 clones, about 96% of which occur a single time. The ten largest account for more than 0.4% of the sample.

The sequence is built from TRBV27 and TRBJ2-7; the junction holds 10 bases that match TRBD2. The material was peripheral blood, obtained after pregnancy. This TCR came from a female donor with multiple sclerosis, enrolled in a pregnancy study. CDR3 region: CASSLRPQAYRSGRPHEQYF. DNA sequence: TGTGCCAGCAGTTTAAGACCCCAGGCATACCGTAGCGGGAGGCCCCACGAGCAGTACTTC.